This passage covers 30 T cell receptor beta chains from one sample sequenced in a study of blood T cell repertoires in COVID-19. This table comes from immunoSEQ multiplex PCR, and its TCRdb copy is limited to in-frame clones, with some not included. The data hold some 48,000 clones, with around 86% observed a single time. The specimen was peripheral blood. These receptors came from a woman aged 80 or over with acute or convalescent COVID-19.

CDR3 sequence: CAISEKQNTEAFF. CDR3 sequence (DNA): TGTGCCATCAGTGAGAAACAGAACACTGAAGCTTTCTTT. The chain combines TRBV10-3 with TRBJ1-1; D is unclear. This CDR3 contains 13 residues. The germline V gene has CDR1 ENHRY and CDR2 SYGVKD. The ends were cut back, 2 bases at V and 1 base at J, with 5 bases in the middle.

The V gene is TRBV20-1, the J gene TRBJ2-1; the D gene is possibly TRBD2 (6 bases). Germline V CDR1 and CDR2: DFQATT, SNEGSKA (reference sequence). The CDR3 sequence is 15 residues long. V shed 3 bases and J shed 5 bases, with 17 bases lying between them. CDR3 sequence (DNA): TGCAGTGCTAGTCGCGGGGTGGGACGTAACAATGAGCAGTTCTTC. Amino acids: CSASRGVGRNNEQFF.

The genes are TRBV4-1 and TRBJ2-7; 8 nucleotides align to TRBD1. The CDR3 is 18 residues long. The V segment lost 0 bases and the J segment 4 bases; nucleotides outside the gene matches: 14. Looked up from germline, CDR1 is MGHRA and CDR2 is YSYEKL. CDR3 DNA: TGCGCCAGCAGCCAAGATATGGGGCAGGGGGCTTCGCTATACGAGCAGTACTTC. Its protein is CASSQDMGQGASLYEQYF.

The chain recombines TRBV9 with TRBJ2-5; 8 bases align to TRBD1. V was clipped by 0 bases and J by 4 bases; unmatched bases: 5. Germline V CDR1 and CDR2: SGDLS, YYNGEE. The CDR3 length is 15 residues. Here the CDR3 reads CASSVEDRAGETQYF. In DNA, the CDR3 is TGTGCCAGCAGCGTAGAGGACAGGGCGGGAGAGACCCAGTACTTC.

J is TRBJ1-5 and V is TRBV5-1; 7 bases are a match to TRBD1. Germline loops: CDR1 SGHRS, CDR2 YFSETQ. The junction had 3 bases not matched to a gene; V was cut back by 0 bases and J by 3 bases. This CDR3 region has 15 residues. Here the CDR3 DNA reads TGCGCCAGCAGCTTGGGGGGACAGTTCAATCAGCCCCAGCATTTT. This translates into CASSLGGQFNQPQHF. The full variable domain, rest sourced from reference TRBV5-1 and TRBJ1-5, is KAGVTQTPRYLIKTRGQQVTLSCSPISGHRSVSWYQQTPGQGLQFLFEYFSETQRNKGNFPGRFSGRQFSNSRSEMNVSTLELGDSALYLCASSLGGQFNQPQHFGDGTRLSIL.

The chain recombines TRBV6-6 with TRBJ1-1, with D maybe TRBD1 (6 bases). This CDR3 is 15 amino acids long. Germline V gene lookup returns CDR1 MNHNY and CDR2 SVGAGI (reference sequence). The V gene lost 2 bases and the J gene lost 3 bases, with 13 bases spanning the gap. The CDR3 region has the DNA TGTGCCAGCAGTTACCGACAGGTGGAAGACACTGAAGCTTTCTTT. Protein sequence: CASSYRQVEDTEAFF.

V and J are TRBV2 and TRBJ1-5; the match to TRBD1 covers 9 bases. CDR1 is SNHLY, CDR2 FYNNEI, per germline. Trimming at V came to 1 base and at J to 6 bases, leaving 7 bases not matched to a gene. This CDR3 is built from 16 residues. CDR3 sequence: CASSEGRGQGRQPQHF. CDR3 in DNA: TGTGCCAGCAGTGAAGGGAGGGGACAGGGCCGTCAGCCCCAGCATTTT.

The chain carries TRBV6-5 and TRBJ1-1; 10 bases match TRBD1. Germline trimming cut 5 bases from V and 5 bases from J; bases unmatched to any gene: 8. The CDR3 loop spans 15 amino acids. Germline V gene data show CDR1 as MNHEY and CDR2 as SVGAGI. CDR3 DNA: TGTGCCAGCAGTCCCTCCCGGGACAGGGGAACTGAAGCTTTCTTT. Translation gives CASSPSRDRGTEAFF.

V and J are TRBV2 and TRBJ1-5; unclear D gene. CDR3 length: 14 residues. The germline gives CDR1 SNHLY, CDR2 FYNNEI. Trimming stripped 6 bases from V and 4 bases from J, with 13 bases between. CDR3 residues: CASSGRVGNQPQHF. The CDR3 DNA reads as TGTGCCAGCAGCGGGAGGGTGGGGAATCAGCCCCAGCATTTT.

This chain joins TRBV4-2 and TRBJ1-1, with a possible D match to TRBD1 (6 bases). The CDR3 has 14 residues. CDR1 is LGHNA, CDR2 YNFKEQ, per germline. V dropped 3 bases and J dropped 6 bases, with 14 bases sitting between them. CDR3 amino acids: CASSHPRRGPEAFF. The CDR3 coding sequence is TGTGCCAGCAGCCATCCCCGCAGGGGCCCTGAAGCTTTCTTT.

This chain joins TRBV6-6 and TRBJ2-7; 11 positions agree with TRBD1. Germline V gives CDR1 MNHNY, CDR2 SVGAGI (reference sequence). The CDR3 consists of 15 residues. V shed 5 bases and J 2 bases; nucleotides not matched to a gene: 5. The DNA for the CDR3 is TGTGCCAGCAGTCTCGGGACAGGGGGTACCTACGAGCAGTACTTC. Residues: CASSLGTGGTYEQYF.

The rearrangement links TRBV7-2 to TRBJ1-4; D is unclear. Trimming pared 8 bases from V and 1 base from J, leaving 14 bases between. The germline V gene has CDR1 SGHTA and CDR2 FQGNSA. CDR3 length: 15 residues. This CDR3 is CASSWRVGTNEKLFF. The CDR3 DNA follows: TGTGCCAGCTCTTGGCGGGTGGGAACTAATGAAAAACTGTTTTTT.

V gene TRBV19 combines with J gene TRBJ1-5, with 8 bases aligning to TRBD1. Trimming took 4 bases from V and 2 from J; bases not matched to a gene: 7. The germline CDR1 and CDR2 sequences are LNHDA and SQIVND (reference sequence). The CDR3 spans 16 residues. The CDR3 DNA reads as TGTGCCAGTAGTAAAAATACAGGGGGGGGCAATCAGCCCCAGCATTTT. Residues: CASSKNTGGGNQPQHF.

This chain joins TRBV27 and TRBJ2-2, with D tentatively TRBD2 (5 bases). This CDR3 region has 13 residues. Trimming shortened V by 6 bases and J by 6 bases, and 11 bases separated the two germline ends. Germline V lookup: CDR1 MNHEY, CDR2 SMNVEV (reference sequence). The CDR3 region has the DNA TGTGCCAGCAGCCTCTGGGAGTCCGGGGAGCTGTTTTTT. Amino acids: CASSLWESGELFF.

V and J are TRBV18 and TRBJ2-1, with D possibly TRBD2 on 5 matching bases. Germline V lookup: CDR1 KGHSH, CDR2 LQKENI. V was shortened by 6 bases and J by 7 bases, with 13 bases between the two germline ends. The CDR3 loop spans 13 amino acids. The CDR3, as DNA: TGTGCCAGCTCTTCGATCGGGGTAAATGAGCAGTTCTTC. Amino acids: CASSSIGVNEQFF.

The chain links TRBV19 to TRBJ1-5; perhaps TRBD1 as D (5 bases). The ends were cut back, 5 bases at V and 5 bases at J, with 13 bases in the middle. This CDR3 has 14 amino acids. Germline assignment: CDR1 LNHDA and CDR2 SQIVND (reference sequence). The CDR3 loop reads CASSPRWGDQPQHF. Written as DNA, the CDR3 is TGTGCCAGTAGTCCGAGGTGGGGCGATCAGCCCCAGCATTTT.

This chain links TRBV28 with TRBJ1-2; the D is unclear. V shed 3 bases and J shed 1 base, with 3 bases lying between them. The CDR3 covers 12 residues. Per the germline V gene, CDR1 is MDHEN and CDR2 is SYDVKM. The CDR3 reads CASSLSNYGYTF. CDR3 DNA: TGTGCCAGCAGTTTGAGTAACTATGGCTACACCTTC.

This chain uses TRBV6-2 or TRBV6-3 with TRBJ2-3; D ambiguous. Germline-derived CDR1 and CDR2 are MNHEY and SVGEGT. This CDR3 has 17 amino acids. The V gene lost 2 bases and the J gene lost 3 bases, with 18 bases spanning the gap. The CDR3 DNA is TGTGCCAGCAGTTACCGGCTAAGCGAGGCCCAGACAGATACGCAGTATTTT. Protein: CASSYRLSEAQTDTQYF.

The chain joins TRBV2 to TRBJ1-2, with 9 positions matching TRBD1. CDR1 and CDR2 (germline): SNHLY, FYNNEI. Trimming removed 10 bases from V and 8 bases from J; junction bases left unmatched: 11. This CDR3 comprises 13 residues. The CDR3 loop reads CATSPTGGAGYTF. CDR3 sequence (DNA): TGTGCCACCAGCCCCACAGGGGGCGCCGGCTACACCTTC.

This chain uses TRBV12-5 with TRBJ2-7; D is possibly TRBD2 (6 bases). The CDR3 spans 15 residues. V was cut by 1 base and J by 3 bases, with 13 bases left in between. Germline values: CDR1 LGHNT, CDR2 FRNRAP. The CDR3: CASGLGEERSYEQYF. CDR3 DNA: TGTGCTAGTGGTTTGGGGGAGGAAAGGAGCTACGAGCAGTACTTC. The full variable domain, rest sourced from reference TRBV12-5 and TRBJ2-7, is DARVTQTPRHKVTEMGQEVTMRCQPILGHNTVFWYRQTMMQGLELLAYFRNRAPLDDSGMPKDRFSAEMPDATLATLKIQPSEPRDSAVYFCASGLGEERSYEQYFGPGTRLTVT.

The chain has TRBV4-1 and TRBJ2-4, with 9 positions matching TRBD1. The germline CDR1 and CDR2 sequences are MGHRA and YSYEKL. Trimming took 0 bases from V and 6 from J; bases not matched to a gene: 6. The CDR3 is 16 amino acids. CDR3 loop: CASSQDRTGVVNIQYF. The CDR3, as DNA: TGCGCCAGCAGCCAAGATAGGACAGGGGTAGTAAACATTCAGTACTTC.

The J gene is TRBJ2-1, the V gene TRBV19, with a tentative D call TRBD2 (6 bases). Germline CDR1 is LNHDA and CDR2 is SQIVND (reference sequence). V was pared by 1 base and J by 9 bases, with 19 bases between. The CDR3 length is 16 residues. CDR3 residues: CASSIGGTLRAGEQFF. CDR3 nucleotide sequence: TGTGCCAGTAGTATAGGCGGGACCCTCCGGGCCGGTGAGCAGTTCTTC.

The V gene is TRBV6-5, the J gene TRBJ1-1; unclear D gene. The CDR3 has 13 amino acids. Germline lookup yields CDR1 MNHEY and CDR2 SVGAGI. The V end lost 6 bases, the J end lost 1 base, and 9 bases lay between the germline ends. This chain's CDR3 is CASRAQPNTEAFF. The CDR3, as DNA: TGTGCCAGCAGGGCACAGCCGAACACTGAAGCTTTCTTT.

The chain recombines TRBV3-1 (or the pseudogene TRBV3-2) with TRBJ2-5; tentatively, D is TRBD1 (5 bases). Trimming removed 0 bases from V and 5 bases from J, with 13 bases in between. There are 15 residues in the CDR3. The germline V gene has CDR1 LGHDT and CDR2 YNNKEL (reference sequence). CDR3 sequence (DNA): TGTGCCAGCAGCCAAGATGGTAGGGGCTGGGAGACCCAGTACTTC. Protein sequence: CASSQDGRGWETQYF.

J is TRBJ1-2 and V is TRBV19; perhaps TRBD1 as D (6 bases). CDR1 is LNHDA, CDR2 SQIVND, per germline (reference sequence). The CDR3 has 14 amino acids. With 6 bases removed from V and 0 bases from J, the gap between germline ends came to 11 bases. The CDR3 DNA reads TGTGCCAGTAGCATACAGGGTGCTAACTATGGCTACACCTTC. Its protein is CASSIQGANYGYTF.

The V call is TRBV7-2, the J call TRBJ2-2; D possibly corresponds to TRBD2 (5 bases). V dropped 5 bases and J dropped 8 bases, with 15 bases sitting between them. The V gene's germline CDR1 is SGHTA and CDR2 FQGNSA. The CDR3 extends over 14 amino acids. The CDR3 nucleotides read TGTGCCAGCAGCCCGAGGGCCCAGTCAGGGGAGCTGTTTTTT. Residues: CASSPRAQSGELFF. Full variable domain (missing parts from reference TRBV7-2 and TRBJ2-2): GAGVSQSPSNKVTEKGKDVELRCDPISGHTALYWYRQSLGQGLEFLIYFQGNSAPDKSGLPSDRFSAERTGGSVSTLTIQRTQQEDSAVYLCASSPRAQSGELFFGEGSRLTVL.

The CDR3 sequence: CASSRTGGADTQYF. DNA of the CDR3: TGTGCCAGCAGCCGAACAGGGGGCGCAGATACGCAGTATTTT. The chain has TRBV2 and TRBJ2-3, with TRBD1 identical over 9 bases. CDR3 length: 14 amino acids. Germline CDR1 is SNHLY and CDR2 is FYNNEI. V dropped 6 bases and J dropped 4; count of bases not matched to a gene: 5.

J is TRBJ1-2 and V is TRBV14; D remains ambiguous. Germline V CDR1 and CDR2: SGHDN, FVKESK. Trimming removed 4 bases from V and 3 bases from J, with 15 bases in between. There are 15 residues in the CDR3. The CDR3 coding sequence is TGTGCCAGCAGCCGCGGCCCCCATATAGACTATGGCTACACCTTC. This sequence encodes CASSRGPHIDYGYTF.

The chain carries TRBV11-1 and TRBJ1-2, with 8 positions matching TRBD1. This CDR3 comprises 13 residues. With 5 bases clipped from V and 4 bases from J, the junction kept 3 bases outside the gene matches. Germline V gene sequence: CDR1 SGHAT, CDR2 FQDESV (reference sequence). The chain's CDR3 is CASSPTGAYGYTF. The DNA for the CDR3 is TGTGCCAGCAGCCCGACAGGGGCCTATGGCTACACCTTC.

The V and J genes are TRBV5-1 and TRBJ1-3; a possible D gene is TRBD1 (6 bases). Trimming took off 1 base at V and 0 bases at J, with 14 bases between the two ends. Per germline, CDR1 SGHRS and CDR2 YFSETQ. CDR3 length equals 17 residues. The CDR3 is CASSLLDSTLSGNTIYF. The CDR3 DNA reads TGCGCCAGCAGCTTGCTGGACAGCACCCTCTCTGGAAACACCATATATTTT.